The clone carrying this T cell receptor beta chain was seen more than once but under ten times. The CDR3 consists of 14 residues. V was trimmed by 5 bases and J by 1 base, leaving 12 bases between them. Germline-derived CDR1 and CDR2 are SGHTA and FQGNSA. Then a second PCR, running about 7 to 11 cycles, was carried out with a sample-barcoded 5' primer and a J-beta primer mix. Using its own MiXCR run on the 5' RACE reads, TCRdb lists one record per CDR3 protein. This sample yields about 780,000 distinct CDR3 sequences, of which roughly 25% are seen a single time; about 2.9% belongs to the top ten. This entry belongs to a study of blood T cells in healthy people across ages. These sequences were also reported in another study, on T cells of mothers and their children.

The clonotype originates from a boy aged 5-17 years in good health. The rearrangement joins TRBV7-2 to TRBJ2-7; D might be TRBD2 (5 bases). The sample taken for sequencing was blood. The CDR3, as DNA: TGTGCCAGCAGCAATTACGGAGGATCCTACGAGCAGTACTTC. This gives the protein CASSNYGGSYEQYF.